This T cell receptor (beta chain) was profiled in a study of blood T cell repertoires in COVID-19. The CDR3 sequence is 14 residues long. Germline V gene data show CDR1 as SNHLY and CDR2 as FYNNEI. The ends lost 4 bases at V and 5 bases at J; junction bases unmatched: 4. Using immunoSEQ multiplex PCR, the repertoire was profiled, and TCRdb retains in-frame clones only, with some absent. The table shows hundreds of thousands of clones, with approximately 86% occurring only once. The TCR was taken from a man aged 55 to 70 with acute or convalescent COVID-19. This chain uses TRBV2 with TRBJ2-5; TRBD1 aligns across 10 bases. Sequenced material: peripheral blood. For the CDR3, the DNA is TGTGCCAGCAGTGGACAGGGGGCGCAGGAGACCCAGTACTTC. This gives the protein CASSGQGAQETQYF.